The 20 T cell receptor beta chains below were found in one sample sequenced in a study of T cells in Graves' hyperthyroidism and ophthalmopathy. Amplification yielded TCR beta CDR3 regions, with RNA transcripts as the source. RT-PCR in the first round (using the HTBI primer set) targeted the TCR CDR3. TCRdb re-derived calls from the multiplex PCR reads in MiXCR, one entry per CDR3 protein. Of about 500,000 distinct CDR3 sequences in the sample, over 35% are singletons; the top ten hold around 44%. Sequenced input: peripheral blood or thyroid tissue (not recorded which). Receptors were obtained from an adult woman with Graves' disease, either hyperthyroidism or ophthalmopathy (not recorded which).

This clonotype was counted many times. The chain carries TRBV19 and TRBJ2-2; 11 bases align to TRBD2. CDR1 is LNHDA, CDR2 SQIVND, per germline (reference sequence). The CDR3 has 17 residues. J lost 1 base, V lost 5 bases, and 6 bases had no gene match. CDR3 loop: CASSSLGLAENTGELFF. DNA of the CDR3: TGTGCCAGTAGTTCCTTGGGACTAGCGGAGAACACCGGGGAGCTGTTTTTT.

The chain has TRBV2 and TRBJ2-5; a weak D match, TRBD1 (6 bases). V lost 5 bases and J lost 6, with 19 bases in between. This CDR3 is 15 amino acids long. Looked up from germline, CDR1 is SNHLY and CDR2 is FYNNEI. The CDR3: CASSHEWDTGKTQYF. DNA of the CDR3: TGTGCCAGCAGTCACGAATGGGACACCGGGAAGACCCAGTACTTC.

The rearrangement uses TRBV4-2 and TRBJ2-2; weak D call: TRBD2 (5 bases). Germline V gene data show CDR1 as LGHNA and CDR2 as YNFKEQ. The CDR3 is 14 residues long. The V end was cut by 4 bases, the J end by 3 bases, with 9 bases between. CDR3 loop: CASSPGEYTGELFF. The CDR3, as DNA: TGTGCCAGCAGCCCTGGGGAGTACACCGGGGAGCTGTTTTTT.

The gene calls are TRBV15 and TRBJ1-3; the D is unclear. Germline CDR1 and CDR2: LNHNV and YYDKDF (reference sequence). The CDR3 covers 15 residues. Trimming cost V 0 bases and J 0 bases, with 6 bases left between them. DNA of the CDR3: TGTGCCACCAGCAGAGACCCGTACTCTGGAAACACCATATATTTT. The encoded protein is CATSRDPYSGNTIYF.

The gene calls are TRBV24-1 and TRBJ2-5; TRBD2 matches at 11 bases. Gene TRBJ2-1 matches the end of the DNA better, so the J call may be wrong. The CDR3 extends over 15 amino acids. The germline CDR1 and CDR2 sequences are KGHDR and SFDVKD. CDR3 loop: CATSDPTSGVNEQFF. The CDR3 region has the DNA TGTGCCACCAGTGATCCGACTAGCGGGGTTAATGAGCAGTTCTTC.

This rearrangement joins TRBV5-1 to TRBJ1-4; 9 nucleotides align to TRBD1. Germline loops: CDR1 SGHRS, CDR2 YFSETQ. V trimming: 3 bases; J trimming: 3 bases; junction bases outside the gene matches: 0. This CDR3 has 14 amino acids. CDR3 DNA sequence: TGCGCCAGCAGCTGGGACAGGGCTAATGAAAAACTGTTTTTT. Protein product: CASSWDRANEKLFF.

This clonotype was recorded many times. This chain links TRBV5-1 with TRBJ2-7; 7 nucleotides agree with TRBD1. The V gene end was trimmed by 1 base and the J gene end by 4 bases; junction bases not matched to a gene: 5. Per germline, CDR1 SGHRS and CDR2 YFSETQ. The CDR3 runs 14 residues. The CDR3 nucleotides read TGCGCCAGCAGCTTGCAGGGGGAGTTGTACGAGCAGTACTTC. This translates into CASSLQGELYEQYF.

This clonotype was seen many times. The rearrangement links TRBV20-1 to TRBJ2-6, with D possibly TRBD1 on 6 matching bases. V was trimmed by 4 bases and J by 0 bases, leaving 16 bases between them. This CDR3 region has 17 residues. The V gene's germline CDR1 is DFQATT and CDR2 SNEGSKA (reference sequence). CDR3 nucleotides: TGCAGTGCTATTACAGGGAAGAGGGACTCTGGGGCCAACGTCCTGACTTTC. Translation gives CSAITGKRDSGANVLTF.

V and J are TRBV7-2 and TRBJ2-1; D is uncertain. Germline V CDR1 and CDR2: SGHTA, FQGNSA. The CDR3 is made up of 17 amino acids. Here the CDR3 reads CATTQPGSPFRVNEQFF. For the CDR3, the DNA is TGTGCTACAACTCAGCCGGGCTCACCTTTTCGGGTCAATGAGCAGTTCTTC.

The table lists this clonotype with many counts. This rearrangement joins TRBV12-3 or TRBV12-4 to TRBJ1-5, with 8 bases aligning to TRBD1. V lost 5 bases to trimming and J lost 7 bases; unmatched junction nucleotides: 4. The CDR3 is made up of 13 amino acids. The CDR3, as DNA: TGTGCCAGCAGTCCAGGGGGCCGCCAGCCCCAGCATTTT. Translating gives CASSPGGRQPQHF.

As for this clonotype: Since a much larger clone is just one base distant, this may be a read error. V is TRBV6-5 and J is TRBJ2-2; D unresolved. Germline assignment: CDR1 MNHEY and CDR2 SVGAGI. V was cut by 11 bases and J by 5 bases, with 12 bases left in between. This CDR3 spans 12 amino acids. The CDR3 here is CAAGKWTGELFF. The CDR3 DNA follows: TGTGCCGCTGGCAAGTGGACCGGGGAGCTGTTTTTT.

This clonotype occurred many times. V gene TRBV12-3 or TRBV12-4 combines with J gene TRBJ1-1; no clear D gene. The CDR3 totals 14 residues. V lost 3 bases and J 10 bases, leaving 18 bases between the germline ends. CDR3 protein: CASSLASADQAAFF. The CDR3 DNA sequence: TGTGCCAGCAGTTTGGCCAGCGCAGATCAGGCAGCTTTCTTT.

The chain joins TRBV20-1 to TRBJ1-5, with 7 nucleotides matching TRBD1. The germline CDR1 and CDR2 sequences are DFQATT and SNEGSKA (reference sequence). The CDR3 loop spans 13 amino acids. The V and J ends lost 4 bases and 5 bases, in that order; junction bases with no gene match: 5. Here the CDR3 reads CSAIDRVDQPQHF. CDR3 sequence (DNA): TGCAGTGCTATTGACAGGGTGGATCAGCCCCAGCATTTT.

This clonotype showed up just a few times. V usage is TRBV4-1 and J usage is TRBJ1-6, with a weak D call TRBD1 (5 bases). V lost 3 bases and J lost 8, with 5 bases in between. Germline CDR1 and CDR2: MGHRA and YSYEKL. This CDR3 has 12 amino acids. This CDR3 reads CASSQGDSPLHF. The CDR3 nucleotides are TGCGCCAGCAGCCAGGGGGATTCACCCCTCCACTTT.

This clonotype turned up a few times. The V call is TRBV29-1, the J call TRBJ2-2; weak D call: TRBD2 (6 bases). Between the trimmed V and J ends, which lost 6 bases and 7 bases, there was a span of 9 bases. The CDR3 totals 11 residues. The germline V gene has CDR1 SQVTM and CDR2 ANQGSEA. For the CDR3, the DNA is TGCAGCGTCCTGGGGGGCGGGGAGCTGTTTTTT. Residues: CSVLGGGELFF.

Many counts were recorded for this clonotype. The genes are TRBV13 and TRBJ2-5; TRBD1 matches 9 bases. Trimming removed 4 bases from V and 0 bases from J; junction bases left unmatched: 6. There are 16 residues in the CDR3. Germline V gives CDR1 PRHDT, CDR2 FYEKMQ (reference sequence). DNA for the CDR3: TGTGCCAGCAGCTCTACCGGGACAGGGTACCAAGAGACCCAGTACTTC. Translation: CASSSTGTGYQETQYF.

The CDR3 coding sequence is TGCAGCGCTGGGACAGAGGGCATCGGGACCCAGTACTTC. Amino acids: CSAGTEGIGTQYF. The chain carries TRBV29-1 and TRBJ2-5; 7 bases map to TRBD1. CDR1 is SQVTM and CDR2 is ANQGSEA in the germline V gene. With 7 bases clipped from V and 7 bases from J, the junction kept 12 bases outside the gene matches. The CDR3 runs to 13 residues.

The chain combines TRBV5-1 with TRBJ1-1; perhaps TRBD1 as D (5 bases). The germline V gene encodes CDR1 SGHRS and CDR2 YFSETQ. The germline V and J ends were trimmed by 3 bases and 10 bases, with 7 bases remaining between them. The CDR3 length is 10 residues. The CDR3 DNA sequence: TGCGCCAGCAGCTCCGGGGCAGCTTTCTTT. It yields the protein CASSSGAAFF.

This clonotype turned up a few times. The chain joins TRBV24-1 to TRBJ2-7; D is possibly TRBD1 (5 bases). This CDR3 comprises 13 residues. In germline, CDR1 is KGHDR, CDR2 SFDVKD. V gave up 8 bases and J gave up 0 bases, with 10 bases separating them. The CDR3: CATKQAISYEQYF. The CDR3 DNA reads as TGTGCCACCAAACAGGCAATCTCCTACGAGCAGTACTTC.

The genes are TRBV14 and TRBJ1-1; D is possibly TRBD1 (5 bases). The ends were cut back, 4 bases at V and 5 bases at J, with 14 bases in the middle. Germline V gene sequence: CDR1 SGHDN, CDR2 FVKESK. CDR3 size: 14 residues. The CDR3 DNA follows: TGTGCCAGCAGCCTACAAAGGGGTCATACTGAAGCTTTCTTT. Its protein is CASSLQRGHTEAFF.